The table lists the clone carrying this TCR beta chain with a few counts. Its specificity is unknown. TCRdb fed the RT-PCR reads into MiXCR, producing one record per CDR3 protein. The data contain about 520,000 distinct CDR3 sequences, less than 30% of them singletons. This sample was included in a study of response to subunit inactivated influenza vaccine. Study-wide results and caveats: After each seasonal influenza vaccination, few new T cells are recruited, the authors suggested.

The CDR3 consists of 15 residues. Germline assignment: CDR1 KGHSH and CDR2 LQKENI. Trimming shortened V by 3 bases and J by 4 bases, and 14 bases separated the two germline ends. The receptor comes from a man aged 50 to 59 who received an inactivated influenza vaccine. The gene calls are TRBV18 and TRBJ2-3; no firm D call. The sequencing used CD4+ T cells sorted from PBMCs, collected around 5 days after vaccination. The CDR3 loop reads CASSPASRSPDTQYF. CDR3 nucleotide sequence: TGTGCCAGCTCACCGGCCAGCAGGAGTCCAGATACGCAGTATTTT.